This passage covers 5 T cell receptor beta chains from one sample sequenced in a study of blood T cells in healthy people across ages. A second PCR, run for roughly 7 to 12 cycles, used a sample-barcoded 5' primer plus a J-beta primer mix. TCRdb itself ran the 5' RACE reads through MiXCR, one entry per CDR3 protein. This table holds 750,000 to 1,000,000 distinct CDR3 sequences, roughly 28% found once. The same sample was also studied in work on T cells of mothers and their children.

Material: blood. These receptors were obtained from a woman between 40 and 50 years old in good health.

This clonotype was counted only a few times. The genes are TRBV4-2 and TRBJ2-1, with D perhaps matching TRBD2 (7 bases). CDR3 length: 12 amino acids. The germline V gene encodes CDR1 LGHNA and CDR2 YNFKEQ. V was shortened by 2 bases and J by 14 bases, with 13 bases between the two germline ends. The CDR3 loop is CASSQTGGPKFF. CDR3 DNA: TGTGCCAGCAGCCAAACGGGGGGCCCGAAGTTCTTC.

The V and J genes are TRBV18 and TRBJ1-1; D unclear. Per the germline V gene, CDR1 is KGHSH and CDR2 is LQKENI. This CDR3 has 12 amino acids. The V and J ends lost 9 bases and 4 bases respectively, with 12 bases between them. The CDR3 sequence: CASALWATEAFF. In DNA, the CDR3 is TGTGCCAGTGCTCTATGGGCCACTGAAGCTTTCTTT.

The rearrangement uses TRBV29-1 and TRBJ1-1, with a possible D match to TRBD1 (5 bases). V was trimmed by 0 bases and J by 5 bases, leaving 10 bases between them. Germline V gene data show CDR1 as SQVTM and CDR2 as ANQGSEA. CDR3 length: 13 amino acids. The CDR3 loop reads CSVEDFGGTEAFF. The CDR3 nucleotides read TGCAGCGTTGAAGATTTTGGGGGGACTGAAGCTTTCTTT.

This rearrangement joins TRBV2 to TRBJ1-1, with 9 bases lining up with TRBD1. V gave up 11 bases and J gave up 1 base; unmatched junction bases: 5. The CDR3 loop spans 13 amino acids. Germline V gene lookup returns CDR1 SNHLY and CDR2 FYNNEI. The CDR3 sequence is CAGQGQGNTEAFF. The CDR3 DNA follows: TGTGCCGGCCAGGGACAGGGGAACACTGAAGCTTTCTTT. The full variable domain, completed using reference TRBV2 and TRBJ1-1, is EPEVTQTPSHQVTQMGQEVILRCVPISNHLYFYWYRQILGQKVEFLVSFYNNEISEKSEIFDDQFSVERPDGSNFTLKIRSTKLEDSAMYFCAGQGQGNTEAFFGQGTRLTVV.

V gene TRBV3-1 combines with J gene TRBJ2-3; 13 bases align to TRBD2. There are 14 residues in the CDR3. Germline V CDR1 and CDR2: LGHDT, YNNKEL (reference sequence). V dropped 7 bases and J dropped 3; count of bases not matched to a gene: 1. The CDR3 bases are TGTGCCAGCACGACTAGCGGGGGGACAGATACGCAGTATTTT. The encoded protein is CASTTSGGTDTQYF.